This T cell receptor beta chain is drawn from a study of blood T cell repertoires in COVID-19. In the study overall: PBMCs, B-cell-depleted T cells, or T cells provided the cDNA or gDNA that made up the material.

This clone is labeled medium-sized. The CDR3 runs to 14 residues. The V and J ends lost 10 bases and 4 bases respectively, with 19 bases between them. Germline loops: CDR1 SNHLY, CDR2 FYNNEI. Profiling relied on immunoSEQ multiplex PCR, and the TCRdb table lists in-frame clones only, not all of them. The repertoire holds about 70,000 clones, with 81% as singletons. V and J are TRBV2 and TRBJ1-2; the D gene is possibly TRBD1 (5 bases). Sequenced input: peripheral blood. The TCR sequence derives from a woman in her sixties or seventies with acute or convalescent COVID-19. CDR3 region: CATRALKGGYGYTF. The CDR3 DNA sequence: TGTGCCACCAGGGCCCTCAAAGGAGGCTATGGCTACACCTTC.